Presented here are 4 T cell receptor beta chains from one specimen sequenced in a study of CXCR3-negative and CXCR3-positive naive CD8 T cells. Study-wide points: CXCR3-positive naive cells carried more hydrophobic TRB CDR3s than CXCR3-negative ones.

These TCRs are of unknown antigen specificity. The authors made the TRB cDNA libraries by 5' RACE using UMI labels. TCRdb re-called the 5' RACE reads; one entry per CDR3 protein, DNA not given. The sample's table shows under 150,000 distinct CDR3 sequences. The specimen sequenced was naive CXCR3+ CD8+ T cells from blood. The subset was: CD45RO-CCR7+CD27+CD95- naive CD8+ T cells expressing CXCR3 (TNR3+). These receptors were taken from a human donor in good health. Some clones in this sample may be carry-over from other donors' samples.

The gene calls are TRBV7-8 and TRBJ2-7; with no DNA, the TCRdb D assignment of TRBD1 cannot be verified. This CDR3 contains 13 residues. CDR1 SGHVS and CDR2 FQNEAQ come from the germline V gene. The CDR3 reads CASSWGASYEQYF.

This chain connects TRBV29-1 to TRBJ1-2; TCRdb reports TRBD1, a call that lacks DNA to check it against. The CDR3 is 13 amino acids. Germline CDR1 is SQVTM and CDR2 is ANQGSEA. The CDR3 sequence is CSVATGTGDGYTF.

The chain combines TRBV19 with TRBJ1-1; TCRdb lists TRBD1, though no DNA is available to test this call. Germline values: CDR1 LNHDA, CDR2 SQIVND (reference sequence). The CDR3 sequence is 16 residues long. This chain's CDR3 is CASNEGRNLFNTEAFF.

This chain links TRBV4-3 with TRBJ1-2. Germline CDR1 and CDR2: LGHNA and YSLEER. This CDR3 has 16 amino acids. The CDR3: CASSQVTDMGNYGYTF.